The 20 T cell receptor beta chains listed next were all sequenced from one sample in a study of shared clonotypes between healthy human individuals. TCRdb's table, derived via immunoSEQ multiplex PCR, lists solely in-frame clones and lacks some. The table includes fewer than 3 million clones, 80% to 95% detected once. The specimen sequenced was naive CD4+ T cells from PBMCs. Subset specified: CD45RA+ positively selected. The source of these receptors is a man aged 18 to 30 in good health. Some clones in this sample may be carry-over from other donors' samples.

CDR3 coding DNA: TGTGCCAGCAGTCCGGGACAGGAGGCCGGGGGGCAGTACTTC. It is translated as CASSPGQEAGGQYF. This sequence joins TRBV6-1 and TRBJ2-7; 8 bases align to TRBD1. The CDR3 extends over 14 amino acids. Germline-derived CDR1 and CDR2 are MNHNS and SASEGT. V trimming: 5 bases; J trimming: 9 bases; junction bases outside the gene matches: 12.

The rearrangement joins TRBV4-1 to TRBJ1-5; D call uncertain. Between the trimmed V and J ends, which lost 6 bases and 0 bases, there was a span of 6 bases. The germline V gene has CDR1 MGHRA and CDR2 YSYEKL. This CDR3 has 13 amino acids. CDR3: CASRHDSNQPQHF. The CDR3 bases are TGCGCCAGCAGGCATGATAGCAATCAGCCCCAGCATTTT.

This clone showed up just once. V usage is TRBV7-2 and J usage is TRBJ1-3; 11 positions match TRBD1. The junction had 5 bases not matched to a gene; V was cut back by 4 bases and J by 3 bases. This CDR3 has 16 residues. Germline V gene sequence: CDR1 SGHTA, CDR2 FQGNSA. CDR3 region: CASSWGTGGLGNTIYF. The CDR3 coding sequence is TGTGCCAGCAGCTGGGGGACAGGGGGACTTGGAAACACCATATATTTT.

The gene calls are TRBV15 and TRBJ2-7; D is perhaps TRBD1 or TRBD2 (7 bases each). This CDR3 is 13 amino acids long. V lost 8 bases and J 2 bases, leaving 13 bases between the germline ends. Germline V lookup: CDR1 LNHNV, CDR2 YYDKDF (reference sequence). DNA of the CDR3: TGTGCCACCGGGCCAGGGGGGGCCTACGAGCAGTACTTC. It encodes CATGPGGAYEQYF.

This chain uses TRBV28 with TRBJ1-2; D is ambiguous. The ends were cut back, 2 bases at V and 4 bases at J, with 11 bases in the middle. CDR3 length: 14 residues. Germline values: CDR1 MDHEN, CDR2 SYDVKM. The CDR3 DNA sequence: TGTGCCAGCAGTTTAGCGGCACGGATCTATGGCTACACCTTC. Its protein product is CASSLAARIYGYTF.

This CDR3 reads CASSRNPVVKNIQYF. In nucleotides, the CDR3 is TGTGCCAGCAGTCGTAACCCCGTTGTCAAAAACATTCAGTACTTC. The rearrangement joins TRBV2 to TRBJ2-4; unclear D gene. The CDR3 has 15 amino acids. Per germline, CDR1 SNHLY and CDR2 FYNNEI. Trimming left V 5 bases short and J 3 bases short, with 14 bases between.

Here the CDR3 DNA reads TGTGCCATCAGTGCCCTAGCGGGGAGGGACCCTCATTACAATGAGCAGTTCTTC. Its translation: CAISALAGRDPHYNEQFF. The V gene is TRBV10-3, the J gene TRBJ2-1; 9 bases match TRBD2. Losses at the gene ends were 4 bases for V and 4 bases for J; bases not matched to a gene: 14. This CDR3 has 18 residues. Germline V gene data show CDR1 as ENHRY and CDR2 as SYGVKD.

The chain is built from TRBV4-1 and TRBJ1-2, with D hard to call. Germline V gene lookup returns CDR1 MGHRA and CDR2 YSYEKL. The CDR3 has 12 amino acids. Trimming removed 1 base from V and 3 bases from J, with 3 bases in between. The CDR3 is CASSQGDYGYTF. The CDR3 nucleotides are TGCGCCAGCAGCCAAGGGGACTATGGCTACACCTTC.

This clone was counted a few times. This chain joins TRBV15 and TRBJ1-2; no clear D. The V and J ends lost 0 bases and 4 bases respectively, with 21 bases between them. Germline values: CDR1 LNHNV, CDR2 YYDKDF (reference sequence). The CDR3 totals 18 residues. CDR3 protein: CATSRDSPYINPSYGYTF. The CDR3 DNA reads as TGTGCCACCAGCAGAGACTCCCCTTACATTAACCCAAGCTATGGCTACACCTTC.

The V call is TRBV6-5, the J call TRBJ2-2; D remains ambiguous. Germline V lookup: CDR1 MNHEY, CDR2 SVGAGI. The CDR3 contains 15 residues. V was trimmed by 2 bases and J by 6 bases, leaving 13 bases between them. As DNA, the CDR3 is TGTGCCAGCAGTTACGGGTCAAGGGTCCCCGGGGAGCTGTTTTTT. Amino acids: CASSYGSRVPGELFF.

V is TRBV6-5 and J is TRBJ1-2, with D possibly TRBD1 on 5 matching bases. V was cut by 6 bases and J by 8 bases, with 19 bases left in between. The CDR3 has 14 residues. Germline V gene data show CDR1 as MNHEY and CDR2 as SVGAGI. The CDR3 region is CASRSGRSAYGYTF. In nucleotides, the CDR3 is TGTGCCAGCAGATCAGGGAGGTCCGCTTACGGCTACACCTTC.

The chain has TRBV30 and TRBJ2-7, with 8 bases identical to TRBD1. The germline CDR1 and CDR2 sequences are GTSNPN and SVGIG (reference sequence). CDR3 length: 13 amino acids. V lost 2 bases and J lost 4; bases outside the gene matches: 4. Here the CDR3 reads CAWSQGATYEQYF. Written as DNA, the CDR3 is TGTGCCTGGAGTCAGGGGGCTACGTACGAGCAGTACTTC.

V usage is TRBV11-2 and J usage is TRBJ1-1; D is unresolved. CDR3 size: 14 residues. The V end was cut by 4 bases, the J end by 1 base, with 10 bases between. CDR1 is SGHAT and CDR2 is FQNNGV in the germline V gene. The CDR3 spells CASSYSTGNTEAFF. The CDR3 DNA is TGTGCCAGCAGCTATTCGACCGGGAACACTGAAGCTTTCTTT. Combining the CDR3 with reference TRBV11-2 and TRBJ1-1 gives the whole variable domain EAGVAQSPRYKIIEKRQSVAFWCNPISGHATLYWYQQILGQGPKLLIQFQNNGVVDDSQLPKDRFSAERLKGVDSTLKIQPAKLEDSAVYLCASSYSTGNTEAFFGQGTRLTVV.

Concerning this clone itself: This CDR3 is also generated by other DNA sequences in the sample. This sequence joins TRBV6-1 and TRBJ1-5; D unclear. Germline V CDR1 and CDR2: MNHNS, SASEGT. V was pared by 2 bases and J by 5 bases, with 4 bases between. The CDR3 consists of 12 residues. The CDR3 sequence is CASSELDQPQHF. CDR3 in DNA: TGTGCCAGCAGTGAACTGGATCAGCCCCAGCATTTT.

The chain employs TRBV5-1 and TRBJ1-2; TRBD1 agrees at 8 bases. The junction had 8 bases not matched to a gene; V was cut back by 0 bases and J by 7 bases. This CDR3 is built from 15 residues. The germline V gene has CDR1 SGHRS and CDR2 YFSETQ. The DNA for the CDR3 is TGCGCCAGCAGCTTGGCGGACAGGGTCGGCCTTGGCTACACCTTC. Translation: CASSLADRVGLGYTF.

V and J are TRBV5-1 and TRBJ2-1, with TRBD1 matching over 9 bases. The CDR3 spans 14 residues. V trimming: 7 bases; J trimming: 4 bases; junction bases outside the gene matches: 6. Germline lookup yields CDR1 SGHRS and CDR2 YFSETQ. The CDR3 protein is CASGQGTLYNEQFF. The CDR3 DNA sequence: TGCGCCAGCGGACAGGGGACCCTTTACAATGAGCAGTTCTTC.

In this sample, this clone turned up once. The chain has TRBV28 and TRBJ2-5; perhaps TRBD2 as D (6 bases). The CDR3 loop spans 14 amino acids. V lost 3 bases to trimming and J lost 4 bases, with 12 bases between them. Germline V gene sequence: CDR1 MDHEN, CDR2 SYDVKM. As DNA, the CDR3 is TGTGCCAGCAGTTTCCGTAACGGGAGAGAGACCCAGTACTTC. Residues: CASSFRNGRETQYF.

The CDR3 DNA reads TGTGCCAGTAGTATGTCCCCAGATACGCAGTATTTT. Its protein product is CASSMSPDTQYF. This chain links TRBV19 with TRBJ2-3; no definite D call. The CDR3 is made up of 12 amino acids. With 3 bases removed from V and 4 bases from J, the gap between germline ends came to 5 bases. The germline gives CDR1 LNHDA, CDR2 SQIVND (reference sequence).

On this clone: Additional DNA sequences in this sample encode the identical CDR3. This chain joins TRBV7-2 and TRBJ1-3; D call uncertain. Trimming cost V 1 base and J 0 bases, with 4 bases left between them. CDR1 SGHTA and CDR2 FQGNSA come from the germline V gene. This CDR3 is built from 14 residues. The DNA for the CDR3 is TGTGCCAGCAGCTTAGATAGCTCTGGAAACACCATATATTTT. This encodes CASSLDSSGNTIYF.

The rearrangement links TRBV29-1 to TRBJ1-5, with D tentatively TRBD1 (6 bases). V was trimmed by 7 bases and J by 5 bases, leaving 18 bases between them. Germline CDR1 SQVTM, CDR2 ANQGSEA. This CDR3 is built from 14 residues. The CDR3 here is CSAITGSPDQPQHF. The CDR3 coding sequence is TGCAGCGCGATAACAGGGAGTCCAGATCAGCCCCAGCATTTT.